Following are 20 T cell receptor beta chains from one sample sequenced in a study of OX40 agonist ivuxolimab in advanced cancers. The repertoire was sequenced with immunoSEQ multiplex PCR; TCRdb's copy has only in-frame clones and lacks some. The data show 100,000 or so clones, with approximately 93% seen just once and approximately 0.18% held by the top ten. The sample was CD4+ or CD8+ T cells sorted from blood, taken in a trial of the OX40 agonist ivuxolimab. The receptor source for this set is an adult with an advanced solid tumor such as melanoma, head and neck, liver or kidney cancer.

V usage is TRBV5-4 and J usage is TRBJ2-4; possibly TRBD1 for D (6 bases). V lost 3 bases, J lost 0 bases, and 13 bases lay in between. The CDR3 runs 16 residues. Germline CDR1 SGHNT, CDR2 YYREEE (reference sequence). The chain's CDR3 is CASSSNRDLAKNIQYF. In DNA form, the CDR3 reads TGTGCCAGCAGCTCCAACAGGGATCTAGCCAAAAACATTCAGTACTTC.

V usage is TRBV5-6 and J usage is TRBJ2-5; perhaps TRBD2 as D (5 bases). Per germline, CDR1 SGHDT and CDR2 YYEEEE. V dropped 1 base and J dropped 11 bases, with 21 bases sitting between them. The CDR3 contains 15 residues. The CDR3 loop reads CASSLYGRGEWEQYF. For the CDR3, the DNA is TGTGCCAGCAGCTTGTATGGGCGTGGAGAGTGGGAGCAGTACTTC.

The V gene is TRBV11-1, the J gene TRBJ2-7; the match to TRBD2 covers 10 bases. Losses at the gene ends were 5 bases for V and 7 bases for J; bases not matched to a gene: 5. Germline CDR1 reads SGHAT; CDR2 reads FQDESV (reference sequence). The CDR3 sequence is 13 residues long. CDR3 region: CASSPAGGREQYF. The CDR3, as DNA: TGTGCCAGCAGCCCAGCGGGGGGGCGGGAGCAGTACTTC.

This chain links TRBV9 with TRBJ2-7, with TRBD2 matching 10 bases. There are 15 residues in the CDR3. The germline V gene encodes CDR1 SGDLS and CDR2 YYNGEE. With 4 bases clipped from V and 7 bases from J, the junction kept 11 bases outside the gene matches. The CDR3 region is CASSPGLAGAGEQYF. CDR3 in DNA: TGTGCCAGCAGCCCTGGGCTAGCGGGAGCGGGGGAGCAGTACTTC.

The chain has TRBV10-3 and TRBJ2-7, with 10 bases lining up with TRBD1. The CDR3 is 13 amino acids. The germline gives CDR1 ENHRY, CDR2 SYGVKD. Trimming removed 11 bases from V and 0 bases from J; junction bases left unmatched: 4. The CDR3 is CAARQGASYEQYF. As DNA, the CDR3 is TGTGCCGCCAGACAGGGGGCCTCCTACGAGCAGTACTTC.

The chain is built from TRBV15 and TRBJ2-3; D ambiguous. The germline CDR1 and CDR2 sequences are LNHNV and YYDKDF (reference sequence). Trimming stripped 1 base from V and 5 bases from J, with 10 bases between. This CDR3 comprises 14 residues. CDR3 bases: TGTGCCACCAGCAGAGCGGGTGCCGAAGATACGCAGTATTTT. Its protein is CATSRAGAEDTQYF.

This chain joins TRBV19 and TRBJ1-1; D is possibly TRBD1 (6 bases). This CDR3 spans 15 amino acids. V lost 3 bases to trimming and J lost 9 bases, with 20 bases between them. CDR1 is LNHDA, CDR2 SQIVND, per germline (reference sequence). CDR3 nucleotide sequence: TGTGCCAGTAGTATCAACAGGGAAAAAGGCTTAAAAGCTTTCTTT. It codes for CASSINREKGLKAFF. The whole variable domain, filled in from reference TRBV19 and TRBJ1-1, reads DGGITQSPKYLFRKEGQNVTLSCEQNLNHDAMYWYRQDPGQGLRLIYYSQIVNDFQKGDIAEGYSVSREKKESFPLTVTSAQKNPTAFYLCASSINREKGLKAFFGQGTRLTVV.

This clone was detected a few times. The V gene is TRBV7-9, the J gene TRBJ1-6; D is undetermined. The CDR3 consists of 15 residues. V was pared by 1 base and J by 14 bases, with 18 bases between. CDR1 and CDR2 from the germline V gene are SEHNR and FQNEAQ (reference sequence). The CDR3 coding sequence is TGTGCCAGCAGCTTAGGTCCCCAGCAGGTCCGTTCCCTCCACTTT. It codes for CASSLGPQQVRSLHF.

The chain uses TRBV5-1 and TRBJ2-1; D is perhaps TRBD2 (6 bases). Trimming took off 4 bases at V and 6 bases at J, with 17 bases between the two ends. The CDR3 is made up of 15 amino acids. From germline, CDR1 is SGHRS and CDR2 YFSETQ. The DNA for the CDR3 is TGCGCCAGCAGCCCGGGTGTGGGGGGAACCAATGAGCAGTTCTTC. It specifies CASSPGVGGTNEQFF.

This chain uses TRBV19 with TRBJ1-2; a possible D gene is TRBD1 (5 bases). V was cut by 4 bases and J by 6 bases, with 9 bases left in between. This CDR3 spans 12 amino acids. Germline-derived CDR1 and CDR2 are LNHDA and SQIVND (reference sequence). CDR3 sequence: CASSSSGHGYTF. CDR3 sequence (DNA): TGTGCCAGTAGTAGTTCGGGGCATGGCTACACCTTC.

V is TRBV28 and J is TRBJ2-7; a weak D match, TRBD2 (5 bases). Germline values: CDR1 MDHEN, CDR2 SYDVKM. The CDR3 has 13 residues. Between the trimmed V and J ends, which lost 2 bases and 0 bases, there was a span of 5 bases. CDR3 region: CASSLGGSYEQYF. The CDR3 nucleotides read TGTGCCAGCAGTTTAGGAGGCTCCTACGAGCAGTACTTC.

The table lists this clone with a count of one. This chain uses TRBV5-1 with TRBJ2-7, with D perhaps TRBD1 or TRBD2 (6 bases each). The CDR3 totals 15 residues. Trimming removed 4 bases from V and 6 bases from J, with 20 bases in between. The germline CDR1 and CDR2 sequences are SGHRS and YFSETQ. The CDR3 loop is CASSPRNRAGGEQYF. The DNA for the CDR3 is TGCGCCAGCAGCCCACGAAACAGGGCCGGGGGCGAGCAGTACTTC.

The chain employs TRBV19 and TRBJ2-3; D is uncertain. Trimming took off 3 bases at V and 0 bases at J, with 13 bases between the two ends. Looked up from germline, CDR1 is LNHDA and CDR2 is SQIVND (reference sequence). The CDR3 spans 16 residues. CDR3 residues: CASSISGPISTDTQYF. For the CDR3, the DNA is TGTGCCAGTAGTATTTCAGGTCCAATTAGCACAGATACGCAGTATTTT.

The chain has TRBV10-3 and TRBJ1-4; D gene unclear. V lost 3 bases to trimming and J lost 4 bases, with 6 bases between them. CDR1 and CDR2 from the germline V gene are ENHRY and SYGVKD. This CDR3 is 13 amino acids long. CDR3 in amino acids: CAISDWLNEKLFF. CDR3 bases: TGTGCCATCAGTGATTGGCTTAATGAAAAACTGTTTTTT.

V gene TRBV18 combines with J gene TRBJ2-7; TRBD1 aligns across 9 bases. Per the germline V gene, CDR1 is KGHSH and CDR2 is LQKENI. V lost 3 bases to trimming and J lost 5 bases; unmatched junction nucleotides: 11. The CDR3 length is 16 residues. CDR3 residues: CASSPRTGTGINEQYF. In nucleotides, the CDR3 is TGTGCCAGCTCACCGCGGACCGGGACAGGGATAAACGAGCAGTACTTC.

This chain links TRBV5-6 with TRBJ1-5, with D uncertain. Germline values: CDR1 SGHDT, CDR2 YYEEEE. V dropped 1 base and J dropped 1 base, with 9 bases sitting between them. This CDR3 is built from 15 residues. The CDR3: CASSLMGGSNQPQHF. DNA of the CDR3: TGTGCCAGCAGCTTGATGGGTGGGAGCAATCAGCCCCAGCATTTT.

This chain links TRBV6-6 with TRBJ1-2, with a tentative D call TRBD1 (5 bases). Per the germline V gene, CDR1 is MNHNY and CDR2 is SVGAGI (reference sequence). The CDR3 is made up of 15 amino acids. Trimming shortened V by 7 bases and J by 5 bases, and 20 bases separated the two germline ends. The DNA for the CDR3 is TGTGCCAGCAACGTCCCGGGACGGTTGGTGTATGGCTACACCTTC. Protein sequence: CASNVPGRLVYGYTF.

The chain uses TRBV11-2 and TRBJ1-3, with 7 nucleotides matching TRBD1. From germline, CDR1 is SGHAT and CDR2 FQNNGV. The CDR3 extends over 14 amino acids. V lost 3 bases, J lost 4 bases, and 3 bases stayed unmatched. For the CDR3, the DNA is TGTGCCAGCAGCTTCACAGGGGTAGGAAACACCATATATTTT. It yields the protein CASSFTGVGNTIYF.

The rearrangement joins TRBV7-3 to TRBJ2-3; D is possibly TRBD2 (6 bases). CDR3 length: 15 amino acids. V was clipped by 2 bases and J by 2 bases, with 11 bases between them. Germline lookup yields CDR1 SGHTA and CDR2 FQGTGA. The CDR3 sequence: CASSLGGRNTDTQYF. The CDR3 nucleotides read TGTGCCAGCAGCTTAGGGGGGAGGAACACAGATACGCAGTATTTT. Looking up the rest from reference TRBV7-3 and TRBJ2-3 gives the full variable domain: GAGVSQTPSNKVTEKGKYVELRCDPISGHTALYWYRQSLGQGPEFLIYFQGTGAADDSGLPNDRFFAVRPEGSVSTLKIQRTERGDSAVYLCASSLGGRNTDTQYFGPGTRLTVL.

This rearrangement joins TRBV11-2 to TRBJ1-3; D is ambiguous. CDR3 length: 12 amino acids. Germline CDR1 is SGHAT and CDR2 is FQNNGV. Trimming shortened V by 5 bases and J by 0 bases, and 2 bases separated the two germline ends. This CDR3 is CASSLSGNTIYF. The CDR3 DNA reads TGTGCCAGCAGCCTCTCTGGAAACACCATATATTTT.